These 24 T cell receptor beta chains share one sample of origin, sequenced in a study of beta chain features in type 1 diabetes. Study conclusions and caveats: Type 1 diabetes patients had TCRB CDR3s that were shorter (moderately but significantly so) in all four CD4+ subsets.

The antigens of these receptors remain unknown. The investigators reverse transcribed all of the isolated RNA, so they sequenced expressed TCRB transcripts. Profiling relied on immunoSEQ multiplex PCR, and the TCRdb table lists in-frame clones only, not all of them. The sample lists about 340,000 clones, less than 15% occurring once. The specimen sequenced was naive CD4+ T cells from blood. Receptors were obtained from a young woman with type 1 diabetes.

This clone was observed a handful of times. V is TRBV30 and J is TRBJ2-2; 11 nucleotides align to TRBD2. The V segment lost 0 bases and the J segment 6 bases; nucleotides outside the gene matches: 3. This CDR3 spans 15 amino acids. Germline CDR1 reads GTSNPN; CDR2 reads SVGIG (reference sequence). CDR3 residues: CAWSVLAGAPGELFF. In DNA, the CDR3 is TGTGCCTGGAGTGTACTAGCGGGAGCCCCCGGGGAGCTGTTTTTT. The full variable domain, its missing parts supplied by reference TRBV30 and TRBJ2-2, is SQTIHQWPATLVQPVGSPLSLECTVEGTSNPNLYWYRQAAGRGLQLLFYSVGIGQISSEVPQNLSASRPQDRQFILSSKKLLLSDSGFYLCAWSVLAGAPGELFFGEGSRLTVL.

This clone was observed a few times. The chain uses TRBV12-5 and TRBJ1-1; D possibly corresponds to TRBD1 (6 bases). CDR3 length equals 12 residues. V was shortened by 7 bases and J by 6 bases, with 12 bases between the two germline ends. Looked up from germline, CDR1 is LGHNT and CDR2 is FRNRAP. The DNA for the CDR3 is TGTGCTAGTGCCGTCAGGACAGCTGAAGCTTTCTTT. Protein product: CASAVRTAEAFF.

This clone was seen a few times. This chain uses TRBV10-3 with TRBJ2-5; tentatively, D is TRBD2 (6 bases). The CDR3 consists of 16 residues. Germline lookup yields CDR1 ENHRY and CDR2 SYGVKD. V lost 2 bases and J 1 base, leaving 14 bases between the germline ends. The CDR3 protein is CAISERVSGFQETQYF. The CDR3 DNA sequence: TGTGCCATCAGTGAGAGGGTTAGCGGTTTCCAAGAGACCCAGTACTTC.

The chain is built from TRBV7-9 and TRBJ2-2; 9 positions agree with TRBD1. CDR1 is SEHNR, CDR2 FQNEAQ, per germline (reference sequence). The CDR3 contains 15 residues. With 5 bases clipped from V and 5 bases from J, the junction kept 6 bases outside the gene matches. CDR3 in DNA: TGTGCCAGCAGCAAGGGACAGGGAGCGACCGGGGAGCTGTTTTTT. It specifies CASSKGQGATGELFF.

The rearrangement joins TRBV30 to TRBJ2-2; tentatively, D is TRBD2 (6 bases). The CDR3 sequence is 14 residues long. Trimming removed 2 bases from V and 1 base from J, with 8 bases in between. Germline assignment: CDR1 GTSNPN and CDR2 SVGIG (reference sequence). The CDR3 reads CAWSPGVNTGELFF. In DNA form, the CDR3 reads TGTGCCTGGAGTCCGGGGGTGAACACCGGGGAGCTGTTTTTT.

The V gene is TRBV6-6, the J gene TRBJ2-5; TRBD1 agrees at 7 bases. Trimming at V came to 2 bases and at J to 7 bases, leaving 7 bases not matched to a gene. The CDR3 consists of 14 residues. Per germline, CDR1 MNHNY and CDR2 SVGAGI (reference sequence). CDR3 DNA sequence: TGTGCCAGCAGTTACCAAGAAGACAGGGCGACCCAGTACTTC. Its protein is CASSYQEDRATQYF.

This clone has a handful of counts. CDR3 DNA sequence: TGCGCCAGCAGCGTATCCAGTGTCAACTATGGCTACACCTTC. Residues: CASSVSSVNYGYTF. This chain joins TRBV5-1 and TRBJ1-2; D is ambiguous. The germline V gene encodes CDR1 SGHRS and CDR2 YFSETQ. Trimming left V 4 bases short and J 2 bases short, with 12 bases between. The CDR3 contains 14 residues. Using reference TRBV5-1 and TRBJ1-2 for the parts outside the CDR3, the full variable domain is KAGVTQTPRYLIKTRGQQVTLSCSPISGHRSVSWYQQTPGQGLQFLFEYFSETQRNKGNFPGRFSGRQFSNSRSEMNVSTLELGDSALYLCASSVSSVNYGYTFGSGTRLTVV.

In its sample, this clone was seen a few times. V is TRBV29-1 and J is TRBJ2-4, with D tentatively TRBD2 (5 bases). This CDR3 contains 17 residues. CDR1 SQVTM and CDR2 ANQGSEA come from the germline V gene. The V and J ends lost 4 bases and 0 bases respectively, with 19 bases between them. CDR3 protein: CSVGSHLLEGAKNIQYF. CDR3 DNA: TGCAGCGTTGGCAGCCATCTTTTAGAGGGAGCCAAAAACATTCAGTACTTC.

V and J are TRBV4-1 and TRBJ2-3, with 7 bases identical to TRBD1. The germline CDR1 and CDR2 sequences are MGHRA and YSYEKL. The CDR3 is 16 residues long. After removal of 1 base from V and 7 bases from J, the junction contained 11 bases not matched to a gene. For the CDR3, the DNA is TGCGCCAGCAGCCAAGGACTACGGGACAGAGGTAATACGCAGTATTTT. This gives the protein CASSQGLRDRGNTQYF.

The J gene is TRBJ2-4, the V gene TRBV29-1, with D possibly matching TRBD1 (6 bases). Germline values: CDR1 SQVTM, CDR2 ANQGSEA. With 4 bases removed from V and 6 bases from J, the gap between germline ends came to 13 bases. The CDR3 totals 13 residues. The CDR3 loop reads CSVGYIGGNIQYF. CDR3 bases: TGCAGCGTTGGATATATAGGGGGAAACATTCAGTACTTC.

This clone was counted only a few times. V and J are TRBV10-3 and TRBJ2-1; 12 positions agree with TRBD2. Unmatched junction bases numbered 2, after V lost 2 bases and J lost 0 bases. The germline CDR1 and CDR2 sequences are ENHRY and SYGVKD. The CDR3 has 17 residues. The CDR3 reads CAISELTSGSSYNEQFF. The CDR3 DNA sequence: TGTGCCATCAGTGAGCTGACTAGCGGGAGCTCCTACAATGAGCAGTTCTTC.

V usage is TRBV2 and J usage is TRBJ2-1, with TRBD2 identical over 13 bases. The CDR3 loop spans 14 amino acids. After removal of 6 bases from V and 10 bases from J, the junction contained 6 bases not matched to a gene. Per germline, CDR1 SNHLY and CDR2 FYNNEI. The DNA for the CDR3 is TGTGCCAGCAGGGGGACTAGCGGGAATCGCGAGCAGTTCTTC. Its protein is CASRGTSGNREQFF.

This clone was seen a single time. V is TRBV4-1 and J is TRBJ1-1, with D possibly TRBD1 on 6 matching bases. V shed 4 bases and J shed 9 bases, with 9 bases lying between them. The CDR3 length is 11 residues. Per the germline V gene, CDR1 is MGHRA and CDR2 is YSYEKL. The CDR3 protein is CASSRDRQAFF. CDR3 nucleotides: TGCGCCAGCAGCCGCGACAGGCAAGCTTTCTTT.

The gene calls are TRBV7-2 and TRBJ2-3, with unresolved D. V was pared by 2 bases and J by 5 bases, with 5 bases between. Germline V gene lookup returns CDR1 SGHTA and CDR2 FQGNSA. This CDR3 has 12 amino acids. The CDR3 spells CASSLSRDTQYF. The CDR3, as DNA: TGTGCCAGCAGCTTAAGTAGAGATACGCAGTATTTT.

A remark on this clone: It may be a read error: a sequence one base away is much more abundant. The sample carries other DNA sequences with the same CDR3. V and J are TRBV7-2 and TRBJ2-3, with D possibly being TRBD2 (5 bases). This CDR3 contains 14 residues. The V end lost 2 bases, the J end lost 1 base, and 7 bases lay between the germline ends. Germline CDR1 reads SGHTA; CDR2 reads FQGNSA. The DNA for the CDR3 is TGTGCCAGCAGCTTAAGCGGCGGCACAGATACGCAGTATTTT. It specifies CASSLSGGTDTQYF. The whole variable domain, remainder taken from reference TRBV7-2 and TRBJ2-3, is GAGVSQSPSNKVTEKGKDVELRCDPISGHTALYWYRQSLGQGLEFLIYFQGNSAPDKSGLPSDRFSAERTGGSVSTLTIQRTQQEDSAVYLCASSLSGGTDTQYFGPGTRLTVL.

Only a few counts were recorded for this clone. The DNA for the CDR3 is TGTGCCAGCGCTCCGCGGGGCTCCTACAATGAGCAGTTCTTC. Protein product: CASAPRGSYNEQFF. This chain connects TRBV7-3 to TRBJ2-1; maybe TRBD2 (6 bases). This CDR3 region has 14 residues. V dropped 8 bases and J dropped 0 bases, with 11 bases sitting between them. Germline V gene lookup returns CDR1 SGHTA and CDR2 FQGTGA.

This chain uses TRBV5-1 with TRBJ1-2, with 10 bases aligning to TRBD1. Germline V gene lookup returns CDR1 SGHRS and CDR2 YFSETQ. CDR3 length: 15 residues. J lost 8 bases, V lost 3 bases, and 10 bases had no gene match. The CDR3 is CASSSEGTGVQGYTF. The CDR3 DNA is TGCGCCAGCAGCTCGGAAGGGACAGGGGTACAAGGCTACACCTTC.

This clone was picked up a small number of times. The chain links TRBV29-1 to TRBJ2-7; 11 bases are shared with TRBD1. J lost 6 bases, V lost 4 bases, and 5 bases had no gene match. Germline V gene lookup returns CDR1 SQVTM and CDR2 ANQGSEA. This CDR3 comprises 13 residues. CDR3 in DNA: TGCAGCGTTGCTGGACAGGGGGCATTCGAGCAGTACTTC. As protein: CSVAGQGAFEQYF.

The gene calls are TRBV7-9 and TRBJ2-7; 10 bases align to TRBD2. The V gene's germline CDR1 is SEHNR and CDR2 FQNEAQ (reference sequence). This CDR3 has 16 residues. The V gene end was trimmed by 5 bases and the J gene end by 0 bases; junction bases not matched to a gene: 7. The CDR3 spells CASSPHGLADSYEQYV. CDR3 in DNA: TGTGCCAGCAGCCCGCACGGACTAGCGGACTCCTACGAGCAGTACGTC.

This chain joins TRBV14 and TRBJ2-7; 8 bases are shared with TRBD2. CDR1 and CDR2 (germline): SGHDN, FVKESK. V trimming: 8 bases; J trimming: 1 base; junction bases outside the gene matches: 7. The CDR3 runs 14 residues. For the CDR3, the DNA is TGTGCCAGCCAGGGGAGCGGGAGTTCCTACGAGCAGTACTTC. This codes for CASQGSGSSYEQYF.

The gene calls are TRBV5-1 and TRBJ2-7; TRBD2 aligns across 9 bases. V was clipped by 0 bases and J by 3 bases; unmatched bases: 7. In germline, CDR1 is SGHRS, CDR2 YFSETQ. The CDR3 consists of 16 residues. CDR3 nucleotides: TGCGCCAGCAGCTTGGCCCTCCCGCGGGAGGGCTACGAGCAGTACTTC. Its translation is CASSLALPREGYEQYF.

CDR3 region: CASMRQGGNYGYTF. CDR3 in DNA: TGTGCCAGCATGCGACAGGGCGGTAACTATGGCTACACCTTC. This chain connects TRBV11-2 to TRBJ1-2, with 7 bases identical to TRBD1. Germline V gives CDR1 SGHAT, CDR2 FQNNGV. V lost 7 bases and J lost 1; bases outside the gene matches: 6. This CDR3 contains 14 residues.

This clone has more than one count but fewer than ten. This chain connects TRBV7-3 to TRBJ2-1; 7 nucleotides agree with TRBD2. Germline assignment: CDR1 SGHTA and CDR2 FQGTGA. CDR3 length: 14 amino acids. Unmatched junction bases numbered 2, after V lost 2 bases and J lost 4 bases. The CDR3 reads CASSLYSGYNEQFF. For the CDR3, the DNA is TGTGCCAGCAGCTTATATAGCGGGTACAATGAGCAGTTCTTC.

In its sample, this clone was seen a few times. V is TRBV5-6 and J is TRBJ2-5, with a possible D match to TRBD1 (5 bases). The V gene's germline CDR1 is SGHDT and CDR2 YYEEEE. This CDR3 comprises 14 residues. V was pared by 0 bases and J by 3 bases, with 9 bases between. CDR3 amino acids: CASSLVSREETQYF. The DNA for the CDR3 is TGTGCCAGCAGCTTGGTATCCAGGGAAGAGACCCAGTACTTC.